This T cell receptor beta chain stems from a study of T-cell reconstitution after alpha-beta-depleted transplantation in children. This clonotype was detected ten times or more. No antigen is known for it. Study observations and caveats: T-cell numbers and diversity one year post-transplant derived largely from freshly generated T cells. After transplant, at about two months, alpha-beta T cells were reportedly derived from several hundred expanded graft clones.

V was clipped by 6 bases and J by 0 bases; unmatched bases: 8. The CDR3 is 17 amino acids. Germline V CDR1 and CDR2: DFQATT, SNEGSKA (reference sequence). This sample's TCRbeta library carried unique molecular identifier barcodes. TCRdb analysed the PCR reads with MiXCR anew, one entry per CDR3 protein. The sample records 6,500 to 10,000 distinct CDR3 sequences, approximately 15% being singletons. This sequence joins TRBV20-1 and TRBJ2-1, with TRBD2 matching over 13 bases. The sequence derives from a girl in the first two years of life who had a stem cell transplant for combined immunodeficiency, so the T cells may come from the graft donor. The sequencing here drew on PBMCs, mostly from graft donor cells, taken 60 days after TCRalphabeta/CD19-depleted stem cell transplant. CDR3 in amino acids: CSAPGLAGHSSYNEQFF. The DNA for the CDR3 is TGCAGTGCACCGGGACTAGCGGGACACAGCTCCTACAATGAGCAGTTCTTC.